This is a list of T cell receptor beta chains from one sample in a study of identifying expanded T cells in peripheral blood. The table came from immunoSEQ multiplex PCR; TCRdb's copy has only in-frame clones and leaves some out. The sample shows 100,000 to 110,000 clones, over 70% of them seen only once. Source material: blood. The receptor set was obtained from a person aged 18 to 75 in good health. The CDR3 runs from the conserved cysteine through the conserved F or W.

j_gene	v_gene	CDR3aa
TRBJ2-3	TRBV5-1	CASSFGAVVDTQYF
TRBJ1-4	TRBV30	CAWSGYEKLFF
TRBJ1-6	TRBV5-1	CASGDGNSPLHF
TRBJ2-7	TRBV21-1	CASTPGQGVPKPSYEQYF
TRBJ1-2	TRBV6-5	CASSYSQENYGYTF
TRBJ2-7	TRBV4-3	CASSALAAAGLAGDRRYEQYF
TRBJ2-3	TRBV11-3	CASSLGATTSTDTQYF
TRBJ1-2	TRBV5-1	CASSTTGSRTNYGYTF
TRBJ1-3	TRBV5-1	CASSFGDNGAGNTIYF
TRBJ2-5	TRBV29-1	CSVAGNSQETQYF
TRBJ1-5	TRBV21-1	CASSKAGVGQPQHF
TRBJ2-7	TRBV2	CASSYTGVYEQYF
TRBJ2-1	TRBV7-9	CAVLGGRYNEQFF
TRBJ2-2	TRBV6-1	CASSERLAGYTGELFF
TRBJ2-2	TRBV7-9	CASSLGGGRATNTGELFF
TRBJ2-7	TRBV5-1	CASSLARPDYEQYF
TRBJ1-3	TRBV5-6	CASSRISGRTFSGNTIYF
TRBJ2-7	TRBV9	CASSVVLAGQSSYEQYF
TRBJ1-2	TRBV25-1	CASSRNRVSGGYTF
TRBJ1-2	TRBV2	CASSGGTGKAGYTF
TRBJ2-3	TRBV5-6	CASSLATRGGLDTQYF
TRBJ2-5	TRBV29-1	CSVVASGGQETQYF
TRBJ1-5	TRBV7-9	CASSLSVSPQHF
TRBJ1-1	TRBV18	CASSSQKNTEAFF
TRBJ1-6	TRBV6-5	CASSYLNSPLHF
TRBJ1-2	TRBV30	CAWSVTGDYGYTF
TRBJ1-3	TRBV14	CASSQDLGGGNTIYF
TRBJ2-2	TRBV5-1	CASRPDRDTGELFF
TRBJ1-1	TRBV7-6	CASSLIDSLNTEAFF
TRBJ2-5	TRBV6-1	CASSEARGFGQETQYF
TRBJ2-7	TRBV11-2	CASSLVGLAYEQYF
TRBJ1-1	TRBV29-1	CSVFEGGVVGTEAFF
TRBJ1-6	TRBV19	CASSDRLPNSPLHF
TRBJ2-3	TRBV4-1	CASSQGIPGLAGGPRPQYF
TRBJ1-5	TRBV30	CAWSRGLGNQPQHF
TRBJ2-5	TRBV5-1	CASSFGRGGGETQYF
TRBJ2-4	TRBV5-6	CASSWYRGLGKNIQYF
TRBJ1-1	TRBV5-1	CASSTWTGGNTEAFF
TRBJ1-5	TRBV19	CASSPYSNQPQHF
TRBJ1-2	TRBV7-2	CASSLVGRPSGYTF
TRBJ1-1	TRBV6-1	CASRRKLNTEAFF
TRBJ2-3	TRBV4-1	CASRDGSPRGGTQYF
TRBJ2-1	TRBV7-9	CASSRGTGERGYNEQFF
TRBJ2-1	TRBV6-5	CASSYFFGLPQFF
TRBJ2-2	TRBV4-2	CASSQDSGTSGHTGELFF
TRBJ2-7	TRBV4-2	CASSQTGREGTYEQYF
TRBJ1-2	TRBV14	CASSVQGNYGYTF
TRBJ2-7	TRBV10-2	CASSEPQGAVYEQYF
TRBJ2-7	TRBV13	CASSSSGLAVYEQYF
TRBJ2-2	TRBV7-9	CASNPPRGAVTGELFF
TRBJ2-1	TRBV19	CASRPLAGGINEQFF
TRBJ1-1	TRBV11-3	CASSAQGRTEAFF
TRBJ1-4	TRBV5-1	CASSLKTGQSEKLFF
TRBJ2-1	TRBV7-2	CASSSLAGGYNEQFF
TRBJ2-3	TRBV27	CASSLEGSDTQYF
TRBJ1-1	TRBV7-9	CASSSMGTIGAEAFF
TRBJ1-2	TRBV6-6	CASTLGGSSNGYTF
TRBJ1-5	TRBV5-5	CASSLTTSSTWSNQPQHF